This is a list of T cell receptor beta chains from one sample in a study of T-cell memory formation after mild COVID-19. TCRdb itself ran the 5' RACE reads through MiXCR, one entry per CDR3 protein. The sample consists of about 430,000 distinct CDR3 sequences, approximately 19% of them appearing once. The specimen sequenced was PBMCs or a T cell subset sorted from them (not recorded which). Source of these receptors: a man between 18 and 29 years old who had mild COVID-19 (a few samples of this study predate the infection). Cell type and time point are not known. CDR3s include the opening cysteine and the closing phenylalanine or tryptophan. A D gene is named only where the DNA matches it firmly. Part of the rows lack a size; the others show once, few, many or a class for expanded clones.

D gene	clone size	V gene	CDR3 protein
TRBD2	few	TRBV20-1	CSATILAGSSYEQYF
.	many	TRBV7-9	CASSLSGYNEQFF
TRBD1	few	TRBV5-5	CASSWVSGTGAGETQYF
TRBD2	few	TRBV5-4	CASSQGLAGTDTQYF
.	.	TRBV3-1	CASSPWRAHTDTQYF
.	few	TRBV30	CAWSVRGRELFF
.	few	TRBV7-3	CASSLTGRGPAFF
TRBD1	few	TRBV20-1	CSAAEPGQGLYEQYF
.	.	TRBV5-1	CASSLGVTSDTDTQYF
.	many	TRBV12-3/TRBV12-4	CASTPSRRAGELFF
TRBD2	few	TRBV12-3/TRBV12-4	CASSRPGTSGGRNEQFF
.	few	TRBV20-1	CSASAQGSGNTIYF